This TCR beta chain was sequenced for a study of regulatory T cells in long-lasting Graves disease. Time point of the sample: newly diagnosed GD, antithyroid drugs for less than 3 months. PBMC RNA was the source of the TCR library. To make TCR beta libraries, researchers used iRepertoire HTBI primers and Arm-PCR of CDR3 regions. In TCRdb, the multiplex PCR reads were re-called with MiXCR into one record per CDR3 protein. The table records about 470,000 distinct CDR3 sequences, around 14% of them present only once. Overall study findings and caveats: Less diverse TCR repertoires were seen in persistent Graves' patients than in newly diagnosed ones.

Per the germline V gene, CDR1 is LGHDT and CDR2 is YNNKEL (reference sequence). The V gene lost 9 bases and the J gene lost 2 bases, with 14 bases spanning the gap. There are 13 residues in the CDR3. Remarks on this clonotype: Its target is not known.

This sample also appeared in a second study, on T cells in Graves' hyperthyroidism and ophthalmopathy.

This TCR derives from a woman in her twenties or thirties with Graves disease. V and J are TRBV3-1 and TRBJ2-7; D is tentatively TRBD1 or TRBD2 (5 bases each). The sequences come from peripheral blood mononuclear cells (PBMCs), collected at new diagnosis, from a patient treated with antithyroid drugs. Here the CDR3 DNA reads TGTGCCAGGGTGGGGGAGCTGCCCTACGAGCAGTACTTC. Its protein product is CARVGELPYEQYF.